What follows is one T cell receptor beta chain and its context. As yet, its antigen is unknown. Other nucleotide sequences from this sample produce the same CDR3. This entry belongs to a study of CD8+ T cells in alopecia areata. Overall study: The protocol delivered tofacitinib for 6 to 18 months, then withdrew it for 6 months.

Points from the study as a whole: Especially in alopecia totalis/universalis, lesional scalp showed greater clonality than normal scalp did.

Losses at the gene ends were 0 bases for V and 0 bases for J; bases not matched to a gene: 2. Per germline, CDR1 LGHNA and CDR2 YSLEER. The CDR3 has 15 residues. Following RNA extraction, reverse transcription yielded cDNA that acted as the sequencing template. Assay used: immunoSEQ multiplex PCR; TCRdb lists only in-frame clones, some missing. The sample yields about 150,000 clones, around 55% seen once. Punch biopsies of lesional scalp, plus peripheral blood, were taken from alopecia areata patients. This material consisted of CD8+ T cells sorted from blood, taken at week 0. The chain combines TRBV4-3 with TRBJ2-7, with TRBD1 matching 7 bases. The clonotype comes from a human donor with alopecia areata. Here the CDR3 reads CASSQDRGSSYEQYF. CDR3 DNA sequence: TGCGCCAGCAGCCAAGACAGGGGGAGCTCCTACGAGCAGTACTTC.